This entry describes one T cell receptor beta chain. Its antigen is not identified. This record comes from a study of OX40 agonist ivuxolimab in advanced cancers. This CDR3 comprises 13 residues. Per the germline V gene, CDR1 is SGHDN and CDR2 is FVKESK. Deletions cut 1 base from V and 5 bases from J, with 8 bases between. Here immunoSEQ multiplex PCR was the method, and the copy in TCRdb shows in-frame clones only, minus some. The sample has tens of thousands of clones, around 80% seen once. Study findings and constraints: Low normalized T-cell clonal expansion was additionally recorded for some nonresponders.

The material sequenced was CD4+ or CD8+ T cells sorted from blood, taken in a trial of the OX40 agonist ivuxolimab. The chain joins TRBV14 to TRBJ1-2; D call uncertain. This clonotype originated in an adult with an advanced solid tumor such as melanoma, head and neck, liver or kidney cancer. The CDR3 nucleotides read TGTGCCAGCAGCCAAGGCCCCGGATATGGCTACACCTTC. Protein product: CASSQGPGYGYTF.